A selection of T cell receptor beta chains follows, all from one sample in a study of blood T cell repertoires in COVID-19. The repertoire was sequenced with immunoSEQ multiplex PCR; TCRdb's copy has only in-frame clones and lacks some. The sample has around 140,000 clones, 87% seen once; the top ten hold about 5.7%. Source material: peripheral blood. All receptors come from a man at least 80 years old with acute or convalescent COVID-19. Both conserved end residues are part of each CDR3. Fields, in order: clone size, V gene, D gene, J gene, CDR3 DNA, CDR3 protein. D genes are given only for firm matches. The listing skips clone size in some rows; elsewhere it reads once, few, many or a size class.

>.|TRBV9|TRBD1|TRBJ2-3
TGTGCCAGCAGCGCCCGACAGGGGGGCACAGATACGCAGTATTTT
CASSARQGGTDTQYF
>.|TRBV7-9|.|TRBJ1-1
TGTGCCAGCAGCTTAGGGGCGGTCGTGGACAGGAACACTGAAGCTTTCTTT
CASSLGAVVDRNTEAFF
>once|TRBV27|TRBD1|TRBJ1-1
TGTGCCAGCAGCAGAGGGGGCTCAAGGAACACTGAAGCTTTCTTT
CASSRGGSRNTEAFF
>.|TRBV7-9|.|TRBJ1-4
TGTGCCAGCAGCAGTGGACAGAATCCTAATGAAAAACTGTTTTTT
CASSSGQNPNEKLFF
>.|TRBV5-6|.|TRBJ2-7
TGTGCCAGCAGCAATGGGGGCAGGGAAGGAAATTACGAGCAGTACTTC
CASSNGGREGNYEQYF
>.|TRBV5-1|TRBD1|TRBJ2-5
TGCGCCAGCAGCACCTCGGGACAGGGCACGGAGACCCAGTACTTC
CASSTSGQGTETQYF
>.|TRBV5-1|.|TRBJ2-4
TGCGCCAGCAGCTTGGGACTGTCCGAACCTCCCAAAAACATTCAGTACTTC
CASSLGLSEPPKNIQYF
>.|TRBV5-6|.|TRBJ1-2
TGTGCCAGCAGCTTAGGAGTGGGTGGCTACACCTTC
CASSLGVGGYTF
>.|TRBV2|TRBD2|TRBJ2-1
TGTGCCAGCAGAGACACGGGAGCGGGGGGGCATAGTGAGCAGTTCTTC
CASRDTGAGGHSEQFF
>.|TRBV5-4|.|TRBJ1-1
TGTGCCAGCAGCTTGGCCGGGGGGGGGAGTGAAGCTTTCTTT
CASSLAGGGSEAFF
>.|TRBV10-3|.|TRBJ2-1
TGTGCCATCAGTGAGGGCAGGTACAATGAGCAGTTCTTC
CAISEGRYNEQFF
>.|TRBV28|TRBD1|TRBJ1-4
TGTGCCAGCAGTTTACTCGGGACAGGGGGGTCTAAAAAACTGTTTTTT
CASSLLGTGGSKKLFF
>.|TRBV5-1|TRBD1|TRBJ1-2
TGCGCCAGCAGCTTGGAGGGCAGGGGGTTCGATGGCTACACCTTC
CASSLEGRGFDGYTF
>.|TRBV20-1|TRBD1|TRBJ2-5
TGCAGTGCTAGTCCGACAGGGATCGGAGAGACCCAGTACTTC
CSASPTGIGETQYF
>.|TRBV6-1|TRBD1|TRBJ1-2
TGTGCCAGCAGTGAAGCGCTGTATGGGACAGGGCGTAATGGCTACACCTTC
CASSEALYGTGRNGYTF
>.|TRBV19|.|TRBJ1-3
TGTGCCAGTAGTATTGACACGGCTAACTCTGGAAACACCATATATTTT
CASSIDTANSGNTIYF
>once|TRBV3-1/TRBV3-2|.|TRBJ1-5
TGTGCCAGCAGCCCAGGATGGGATCAGCCCCAGCATTTT
CASSPGWDQPQHF
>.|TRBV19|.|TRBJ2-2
TGTGCCAGTAGTATAGAGCGGAACACCGGGGAGCTGTTTTTT
CASSIERNTGELFF
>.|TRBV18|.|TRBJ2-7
TGTGCCAGCTCACTTTCCGCTGGTAGCTCCTACGAGCAGTACTTC
CASSLSAGSSYEQYF
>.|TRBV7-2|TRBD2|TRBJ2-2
TGTGCCAGCAGCTACCCGGGACTAGCGGCAAACACCGGGGAGCTGTTTTTT
CASSYPGLAANTGELFF
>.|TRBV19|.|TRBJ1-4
TGTGCCAGTAGCCAACAGGGATCAACTAATGAAAAACTGTTTTTT
CASSQQGSTNEKLFF
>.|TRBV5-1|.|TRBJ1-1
TGCGCCAGCAGGATGACAGGTCGGCGCATGAACACTGAAGCTTTCTTT
CASRMTGRRMNTEAFF
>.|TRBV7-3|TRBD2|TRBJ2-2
TGTGCCAGCAGCCCTCTAGCGGGAGCGGTCGGGGAGCTGTTTTTT
CASSPLAGAVGELFF
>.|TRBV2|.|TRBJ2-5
TGTGCCAGCAGCCTTGGAATGGGGGGTGGTTGGGAGACCCAGTACTTC
CASSLGMGGGWETQYF
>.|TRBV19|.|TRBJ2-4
TGTGCCAGTAGTCCCCGGGGGAGTCCGGCCAAAAACATTCAGTACTTC
CASSPRGSPAKNIQYF
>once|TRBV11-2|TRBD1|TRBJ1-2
TGTGCCAGCAGCTTAGTCCCGGGACAGGGACATGGCTACACCTTC
CASSLVPGQGHGYTF
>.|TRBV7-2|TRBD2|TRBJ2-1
TGTGCCAGCAGTCCCGGGACTAGCGGCCTGAATGAGCAGTTCTTC
CASSPGTSGLNEQFF
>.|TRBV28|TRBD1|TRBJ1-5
TGTGCCAGCAGTCCGAGGACAGGGATGCGCAATCAGCCCCAGCATTTT
CASSPRTGMRNQPQHF
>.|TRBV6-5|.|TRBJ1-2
TGTGCCAGCACCCGGGGTATACCCAACTATGGCTACACCTTC
CASTRGIPNYGYTF
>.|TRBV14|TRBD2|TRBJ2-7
TGTGCCAGCAGCCAAGAGAGACTAGCGGGGGCGAACGAGCAGTACTTC
CASSQERLAGANEQYF
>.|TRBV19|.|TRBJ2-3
TGTGCCAGTAGTATAGACAGGGGGGCAGATACGCAGTATTTT
CASSIDRGADTQYF